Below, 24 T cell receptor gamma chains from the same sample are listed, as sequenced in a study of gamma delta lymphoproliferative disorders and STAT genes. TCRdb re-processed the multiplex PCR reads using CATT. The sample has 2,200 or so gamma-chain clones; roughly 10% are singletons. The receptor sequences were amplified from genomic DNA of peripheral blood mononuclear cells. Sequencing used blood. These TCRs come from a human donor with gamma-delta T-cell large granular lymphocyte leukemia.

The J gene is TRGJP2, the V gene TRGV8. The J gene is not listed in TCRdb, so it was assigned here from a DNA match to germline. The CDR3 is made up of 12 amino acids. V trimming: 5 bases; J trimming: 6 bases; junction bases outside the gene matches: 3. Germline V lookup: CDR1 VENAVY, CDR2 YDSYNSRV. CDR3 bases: TGTGCCACCTGGGCTTGTGATTGGATCAAGACGTTT. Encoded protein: CATWACDWIKTF.

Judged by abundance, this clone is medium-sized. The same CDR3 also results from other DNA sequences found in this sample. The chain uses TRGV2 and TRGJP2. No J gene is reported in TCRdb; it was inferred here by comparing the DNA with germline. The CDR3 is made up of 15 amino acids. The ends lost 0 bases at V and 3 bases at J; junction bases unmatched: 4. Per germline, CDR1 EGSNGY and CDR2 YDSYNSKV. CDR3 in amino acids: CATWDGPGSDWIKTF. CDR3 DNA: TGTGCCACCTGGGACGGGCCGGGTAGTGATTGGATCAAGACGTTT.

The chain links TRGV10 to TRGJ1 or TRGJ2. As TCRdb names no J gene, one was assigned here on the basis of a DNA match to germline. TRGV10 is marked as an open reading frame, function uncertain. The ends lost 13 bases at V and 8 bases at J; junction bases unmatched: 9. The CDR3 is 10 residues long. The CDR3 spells CAGIPNKKLF. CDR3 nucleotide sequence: TGTGCTGGCATTCCGAATAAGAAACTCTTT.

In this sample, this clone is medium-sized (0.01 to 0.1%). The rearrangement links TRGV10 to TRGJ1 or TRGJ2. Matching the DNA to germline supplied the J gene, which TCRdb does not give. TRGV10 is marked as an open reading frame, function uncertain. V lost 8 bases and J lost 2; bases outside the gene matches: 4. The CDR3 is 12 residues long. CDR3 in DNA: TGTGCTGCGTGGGATTATTATTATAAGAAACTCTTT. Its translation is CAAWDYYYKKLF.

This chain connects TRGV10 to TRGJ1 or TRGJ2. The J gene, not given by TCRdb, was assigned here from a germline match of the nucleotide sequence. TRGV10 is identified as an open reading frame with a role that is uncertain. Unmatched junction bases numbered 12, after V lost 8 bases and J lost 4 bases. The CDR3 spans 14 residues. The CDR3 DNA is TGTGCTGCGTGGGATTATAGTGGCTATTATAAGAAACTCTTT. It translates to CAAWDYSGYYKKLF.

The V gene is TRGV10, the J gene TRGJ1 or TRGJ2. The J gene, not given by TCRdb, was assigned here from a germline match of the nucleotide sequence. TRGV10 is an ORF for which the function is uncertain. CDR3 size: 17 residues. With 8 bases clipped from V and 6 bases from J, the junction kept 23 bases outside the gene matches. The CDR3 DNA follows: TGTGCTGCGTGGGATTATCCCCTAGGGATTTGCTGTTATAAGAAACTCTTT. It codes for CAAWDYPLGICCYKKLF.

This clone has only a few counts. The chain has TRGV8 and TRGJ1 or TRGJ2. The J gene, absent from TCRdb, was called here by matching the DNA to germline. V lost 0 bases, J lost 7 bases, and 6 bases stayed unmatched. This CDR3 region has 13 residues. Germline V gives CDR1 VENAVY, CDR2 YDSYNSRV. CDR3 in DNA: TGTGCCACCTGGGATAGGCTTAGGTATAAGAAACTCTTT. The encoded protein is CATWDRLRYKKLF.

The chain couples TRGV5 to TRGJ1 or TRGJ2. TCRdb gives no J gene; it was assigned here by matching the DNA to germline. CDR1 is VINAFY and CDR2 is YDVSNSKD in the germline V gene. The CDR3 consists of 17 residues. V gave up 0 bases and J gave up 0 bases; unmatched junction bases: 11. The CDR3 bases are TGTGCCACCTGGGACAGGCTAACGGGTCCGAATTATTATAAGAAACTCTTT. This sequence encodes CATWDRLTGPNYYKKLF.

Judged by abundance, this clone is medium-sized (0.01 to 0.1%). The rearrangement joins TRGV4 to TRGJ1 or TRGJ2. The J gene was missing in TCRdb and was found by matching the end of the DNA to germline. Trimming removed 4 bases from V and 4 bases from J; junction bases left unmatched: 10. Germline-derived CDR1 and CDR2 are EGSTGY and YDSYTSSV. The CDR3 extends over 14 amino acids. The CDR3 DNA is TGTGCCACCTGGGAGTCGGGGGAGTATTATAAGAAACTCTTT. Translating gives CATWESGEYYKKLF.

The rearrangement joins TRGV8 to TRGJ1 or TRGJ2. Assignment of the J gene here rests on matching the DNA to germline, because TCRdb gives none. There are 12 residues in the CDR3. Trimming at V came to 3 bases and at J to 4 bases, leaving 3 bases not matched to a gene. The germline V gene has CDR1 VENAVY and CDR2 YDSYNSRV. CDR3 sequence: CATWDPYYKKLF. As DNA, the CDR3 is TGTGCCACCTGGGATCCCTATTATAAGAAACTCTTT.

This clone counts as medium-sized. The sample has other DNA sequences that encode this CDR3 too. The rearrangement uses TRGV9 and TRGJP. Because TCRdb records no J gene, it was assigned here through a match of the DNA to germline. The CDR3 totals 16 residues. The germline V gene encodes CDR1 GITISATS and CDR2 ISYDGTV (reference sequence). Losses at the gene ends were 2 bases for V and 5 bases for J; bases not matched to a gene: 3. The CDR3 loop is CALWEGKELGKKIKVF. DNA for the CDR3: TGTGCCTTGTGGGAGGGCAAAGAGTTGGGCAAAAAAATCAAGGTATTT.

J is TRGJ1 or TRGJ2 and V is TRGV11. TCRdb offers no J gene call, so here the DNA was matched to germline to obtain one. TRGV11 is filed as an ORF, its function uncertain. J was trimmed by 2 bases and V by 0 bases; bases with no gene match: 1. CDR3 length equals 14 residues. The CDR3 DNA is TGTGCCTGCTGGATTAGGCACCATTATTATAAGAAACTCTTT. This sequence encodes CACWIRHHYYKKLF.

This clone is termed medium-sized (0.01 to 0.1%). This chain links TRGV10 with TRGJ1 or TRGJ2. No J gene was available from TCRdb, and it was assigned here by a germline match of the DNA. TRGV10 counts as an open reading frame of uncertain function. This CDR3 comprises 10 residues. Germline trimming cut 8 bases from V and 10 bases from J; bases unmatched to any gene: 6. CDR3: CAAWEQKKLF. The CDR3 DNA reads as TGTGCTGCGTGGGAACAGAAGAAACTCTTT.

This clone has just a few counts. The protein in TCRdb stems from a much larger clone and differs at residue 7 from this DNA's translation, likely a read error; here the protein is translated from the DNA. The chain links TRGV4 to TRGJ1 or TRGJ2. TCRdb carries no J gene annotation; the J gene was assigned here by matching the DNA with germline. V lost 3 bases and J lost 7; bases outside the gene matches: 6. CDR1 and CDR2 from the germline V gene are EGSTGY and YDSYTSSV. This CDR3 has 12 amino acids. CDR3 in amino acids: CATWDPTYKKLF. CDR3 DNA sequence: TGTGCCACCTGGGATCCCACCTATAAGAAACTCTTT.

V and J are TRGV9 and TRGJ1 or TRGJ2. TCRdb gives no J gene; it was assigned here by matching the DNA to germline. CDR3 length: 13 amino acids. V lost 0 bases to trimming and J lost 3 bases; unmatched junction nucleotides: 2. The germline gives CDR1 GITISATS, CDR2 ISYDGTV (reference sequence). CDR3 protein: CALWEVFYYKKLF. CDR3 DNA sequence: TGTGCCTTGTGGGAGGTGTTTTATTATAAGAAACTCTTT.

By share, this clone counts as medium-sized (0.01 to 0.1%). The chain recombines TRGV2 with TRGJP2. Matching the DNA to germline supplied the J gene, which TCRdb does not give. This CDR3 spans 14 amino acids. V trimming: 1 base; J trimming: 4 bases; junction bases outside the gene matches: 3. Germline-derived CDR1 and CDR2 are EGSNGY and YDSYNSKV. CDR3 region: CATWDGNSDWIKTF. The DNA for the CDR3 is TGTGCCACCTGGGACGGTAATAGTGATTGGATCAAGACGTTT.

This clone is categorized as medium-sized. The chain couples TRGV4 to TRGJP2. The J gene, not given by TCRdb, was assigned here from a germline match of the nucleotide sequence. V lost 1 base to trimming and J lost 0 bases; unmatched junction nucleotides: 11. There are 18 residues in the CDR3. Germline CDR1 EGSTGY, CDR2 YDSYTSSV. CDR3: CATWDGRVRYSSDWIKTF. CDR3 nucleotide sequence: TGTGCCACCTGGGATGGTAGAGTCAGATATAGTAGTGATTGGATCAAGACGTTT.

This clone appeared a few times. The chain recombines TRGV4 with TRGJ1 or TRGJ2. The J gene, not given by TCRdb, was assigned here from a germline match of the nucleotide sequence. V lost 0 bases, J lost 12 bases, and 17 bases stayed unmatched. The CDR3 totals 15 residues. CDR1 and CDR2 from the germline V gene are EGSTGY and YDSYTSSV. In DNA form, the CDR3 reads TGTGCCACCTGGGATGGGCGTGGGGATTTTTTTGGGAAACTCTTT. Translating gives CATWDGRGDFFGKLF.

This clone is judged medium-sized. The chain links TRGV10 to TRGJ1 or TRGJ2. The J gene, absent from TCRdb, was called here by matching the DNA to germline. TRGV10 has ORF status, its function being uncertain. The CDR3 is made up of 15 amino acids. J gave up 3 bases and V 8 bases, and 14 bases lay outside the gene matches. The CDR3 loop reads CAAWDIPFLYYKKLF. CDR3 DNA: TGTGCTGCGTGGGATATCCCCTTCCTTTATTATAAGAAACTCTTT.

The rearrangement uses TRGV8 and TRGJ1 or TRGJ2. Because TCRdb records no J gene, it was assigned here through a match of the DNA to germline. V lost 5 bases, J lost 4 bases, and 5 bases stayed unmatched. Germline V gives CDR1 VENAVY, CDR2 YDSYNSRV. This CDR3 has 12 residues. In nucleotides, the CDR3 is TGTGCCACCTGGGTGTCCTATTATAAGAAACTCTTT. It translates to CATWVSYYKKLF.

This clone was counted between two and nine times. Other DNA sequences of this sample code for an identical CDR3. The DNA for the CDR3 is TGTGCCACCTGGGACGGCAATTATAAGAAACTCTTT. Protein product: CATWDGNYKKLF. The chain uses TRGV2 and TRGJ1 or TRGJ2. The J gene, missing from TCRdb, was assigned here through DNA to germline matching. The CDR3 is 12 amino acids. Germline values: CDR1 EGSNGY, CDR2 YDSYNSKV. After removal of 1 base from V and 5 bases from J, the junction contained 2 bases not matched to a gene.

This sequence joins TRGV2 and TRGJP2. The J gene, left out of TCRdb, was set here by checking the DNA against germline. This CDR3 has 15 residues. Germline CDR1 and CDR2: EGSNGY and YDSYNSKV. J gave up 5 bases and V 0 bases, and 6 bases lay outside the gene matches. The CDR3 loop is CATWDGRRSDWIKTF. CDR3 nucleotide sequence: TGTGCCACCTGGGACGGGCGTAGAAGTGATTGGATCAAGACGTTT.

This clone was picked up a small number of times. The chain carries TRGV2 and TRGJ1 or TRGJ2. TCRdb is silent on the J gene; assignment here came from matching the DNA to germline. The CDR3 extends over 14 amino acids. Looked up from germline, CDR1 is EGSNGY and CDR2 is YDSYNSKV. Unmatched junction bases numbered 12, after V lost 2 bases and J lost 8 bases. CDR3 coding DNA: TGTGCCACCTGGGACGCACCCCCGAAAGATAAGAAACTCTTT. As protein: CATWDAPPKDKKLF.

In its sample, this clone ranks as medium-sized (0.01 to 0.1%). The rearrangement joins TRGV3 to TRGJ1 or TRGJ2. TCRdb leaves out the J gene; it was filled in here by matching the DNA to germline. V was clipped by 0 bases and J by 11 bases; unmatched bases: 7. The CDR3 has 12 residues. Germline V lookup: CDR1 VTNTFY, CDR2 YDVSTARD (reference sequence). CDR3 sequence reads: CATWDRLIEKLF. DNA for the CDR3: TGTGCCACCTGGGACAGGCTTATCGAGAAACTCTTT.